This T cell receptor (beta chain) appears in the sequencing data of a study of T cells after yellow fever vaccination. MiXCR was run by TCRdb on the 5' RACE reads, yielding one entry per CDR3 protein. The data contain approximately 300,000 distinct CDR3 sequences, approximately 11% of them singletons. CDR3 length: 16 amino acids. J lost 1 base, V lost 6 bases, and 7 bases had no gene match. The V gene's germline CDR1 is SQVTM and CDR2 ANQGSEA. This clonotype showed up many times. The source of this sequence is a man aged 18-30 years who received the YFV17D yellow fever vaccine. The chain combines TRBV29-1 with TRBJ2-2; TRBD2 matches 11 bases. The material was CD4+ T cells sorted from PBMCs, obtained 45 days after the yellow fever booster vaccination. The CDR3 region is CSVRSTSGGNTGELFF. The CDR3 nucleotides are TGCAGCGTCCGGTCCACTAGCGGGGGGAACACCGGGGAGCTGTTTTTT.